The 7 T cell receptor beta chains listed next were all sequenced from one sample in a study of graft-versus-host responses after intestinal transplantation (dated by TCRdb to 2020 to 2023). These receptors are not linked to any known antigen. The library came from the immunoSEQ multiplex PCR assay. TCRdb mirrors the immuneACCESS table, restricted to in-frame sequences. Some clones are absent from its copies; in checked studies, under half trace to an unresolved V gene, and the reason for the others is unknown. The sample includes tens of thousands of clones, with roughly 89% observed a single time. More than 0.095% of the sample is in the top ten clones. This specimen's time point label, interpreted: cells obtained before transplantation from donor or recipient. Source: unstimulated CD4+ T cells sorted from spleen or lymph node cells, taken before intestinal transplant. Receptors were obtained from a human donor who received an intestinal transplant.

V and J are TRBV21-1 and TRBJ2-7; the D call TRBD1 from the table was never checked on the DNA. TRBV21-1 is a known pseudogene. CDR3 length: 16 amino acids. The CDR3 here is CASSKKVGQGYYEQYF. For the CDR3, the DNA is TGTGCCAGCAGCAAGAAGGTAGGACAGGGGTACTACGAGCAGTACTTC.

The chain couples TRBV2 to TRBJ1-1; D ambiguous. The V gene's germline CDR1 is SNHLY and CDR2 FYNNEI. V lost 6 bases, J lost 0 bases, and 8 bases lay in between. CDR3 length equals 13 residues. The CDR3 region has the DNA TGTGCCAGCAGGAGAGGTTTGAACACTGAAGCTTTCTTT. This translates into CASRRGLNTEAFF.

The chain employs TRBV7-2 and TRBJ2-7; 9 nucleotides line up with TRBD1. The CDR3 length is 13 residues. The ends lost 5 bases at V and 3 bases at J; junction bases unmatched: 2. In germline, CDR1 is SGHTA, CDR2 FQGNSA. The CDR3 spells CASSRDRDYEQYF. The DNA for the CDR3 is TGTGCCAGCAGCCGGGACAGGGACTACGAGCAGTACTTC.

In DNA, the CDR3 is TGTGCCAGTAGTATTCCGGGACTACGCACAGATACGCAGTATTTT. It encodes CASSIPGLRTDTQYF. This chain uses TRBV19 with TRBJ2-3; 7 nucleotides agree with TRBD2. The germline CDR1 and CDR2 sequences are LNHDA and SQIVND (reference sequence). This CDR3 is built from 15 residues. The V segment lost 3 bases and the J segment 1 base; nucleotides outside the gene matches: 4.

The V call is TRBV4-3, the J call TRBJ2-5; D remains unclear. CDR1 LGHNA and CDR2 YSLEER come from the germline V gene. V lost 0 bases, J lost 5 bases, and 16 bases lay in between. This CDR3 region has 16 residues. The CDR3 region has the DNA TGCGCCAGCAGCCAAGATCTGGGCCCGATTGGGGAGACCCAGTACTTC. Its protein product is CASSQDLGPIGETQYF.

This clone was seen more than once but under ten times. The chain couples TRBV6-6 to TRBJ1-1, with D maybe TRBD1 (5 bases). The CDR3 length is 12 residues. Germline values: CDR1 MNHNY, CDR2 SVGAGI (reference sequence). The V end was cut by 5 bases, the J end by 6 bases, with 10 bases between. Here the CDR3 DNA reads TGTGCCAGCAGTCCCTCAGGGCCTGAAGCTTTCTTT. Translation: CASSPSGPEAFF.

This clone was detected once. The rearrangement uses TRBV6-7 and TRBJ2-1; 9 bases are a match to TRBD2. TRBV6-7 is an open reading frame, and its role is uncertain. The CDR3 has 24 amino acids. Trimming cost V 0 bases and J 0 bases; bases outside gene matches: 24. CDR3 in amino acids: CASSYSNKNPRGGLAGSSYNEQFF. CDR3 bases: TGTGCCAGCAGTTACTCAAACAAAAATCCACGGGGTGGCCTAGCGGGGAGCTCCTACAATGAGCAGTTCTTC.